This entry lists 27 T cell receptor beta chains sequenced from one sample in a study of STAT5B mutations in CD4+ large granular lymphocyte leukemia. Some clones are missing from TCRdb's copy, which holds only in-frame ones; the method was immunoSEQ multiplex PCR. The sample contains approximately 30,000 clones, roughly 77% of which appear only once. The sequencing input was CD4+ T cells from blood buffy coats. The receptors here all came from a human donor in good health.

This chain joins TRBV19 and TRBJ2-7; TRBD1 is a possible D gene (7 bases). The length of the CDR3 is 19 residues. Trimming cost V 5 bases and J 0 bases, with 26 bases left between them. CDR1 is LNHDA, CDR2 SQIVND, per germline (reference sequence). The CDR3 region is CASSAGSGTVGGISYEQYF. CDR3 DNA sequence: TGTGCCAGTAGTGCGGGATCCGGGACAGTCGGGGGTATCTCCTACGAGCAGTACTTC.

The chain is built from TRBV5-6 and TRBJ2-2; D is uncertain. Germline values: CDR1 SGHDT, CDR2 YYEEEE. Trimming removed 4 bases from V and 2 bases from J, with 12 bases in between. The CDR3 length is 15 residues. The CDR3, as DNA: TGTGCCAGCAGCCCGATACAGAGTAACACCGGGGAGCTGTTTTTT. As protein: CASSPIQSNTGELFF.

The chain uses TRBV19 and TRBJ2-2, with TRBD1 identical over 11 bases. The CDR3 runs 15 residues. In germline, CDR1 is LNHDA, CDR2 SQIVND (reference sequence). V gave up 7 bases and J gave up 2 bases; unmatched junction bases: 3. The CDR3 nucleotides are TGTGCCAGTACGCGGACAGGGGGCAACACCGGGGAGCTGTTTTTT. It yields the protein CASTRTGGNTGELFF.

This clone was detected once. This chain uses TRBV9 with TRBJ2-5; D call uncertain. The germline V gene has CDR1 SGDLS and CDR2 YYNGEE. The germline V and J ends were trimmed by 3 bases and 1 base, with 10 bases remaining between them. The CDR3 length is 14 residues. CDR3 nucleotide sequence: TGTGCCAGCAGCGCGCACCCCTTCCAAGAGACCCAGTACTTC. Translation gives CASSAHPFQETQYF. The variable domain in full, with the rest retrieved from reference TRBV9 and TRBJ2-5, is DSGVTQTPKHLITATGQRVTLRCSPRSGDLSVYWYQQSLDQGLQFLIQYYNGEERAKGNILERFSAQQFPDLHSELNLSSLELGDSALYFCASSAHPFQETQYFGPGTRLLVL.

The CDR3, as DNA: TGTGCCAGCAGCCGTAGCGGACTTCTATCCTACGAGCAGTACTTC. It translates to CASSRSGLLSYEQYF. The V call is TRBV11-2, the J call TRBJ2-7, with D maybe TRBD2 (6 bases). This CDR3 region has 15 residues. From germline, CDR1 is SGHAT and CDR2 FQNNGV. V was clipped by 5 bases and J by 1 base, with 15 bases between them.

The chain uses TRBV28 and TRBJ2-3, with D possibly matching TRBD2 (5 bases). Deletions cut 5 bases from V and 3 bases from J, with 15 bases between. Germline assignment: CDR1 MDHEN and CDR2 SYDVKM. This CDR3 has 15 amino acids. The DNA of the CDR3 is TGTGCCAGCAGTCCTGTCGGGGTTGGTACAGATACGCAGTATTTT. Translation: CASSPVGVGTDTQYF.

This chain uses TRBV5-5 with TRBJ2-3; tentatively, D is TRBD2 (6 bases). Trimming took 5 bases from V and 0 from J, leaving 16 bases between them. The germline CDR1 and CDR2 sequences are SGHKS and YYEKEE (reference sequence). The CDR3 contains 16 residues. CDR3 nucleotides: TGTGCCAGCAGTACCTTGCGGGGTCTAAGCACAGATACGCAGTATTTT. Amino acid sequence: CASSTLRGLSTDTQYF.

The chain is built from TRBV29-1 and TRBJ2-5; D is ambiguous. Trimming stripped 7 bases from V and 1 base from J, with 7 bases between. The CDR3 loop spans 11 amino acids. The V gene's germline CDR1 is SQVTM and CDR2 ANQGSEA. CDR3 sequence reads: CSGGIQETQYF. CDR3 DNA sequence: TGCAGCGGTGGGATCCAAGAGACCCAGTACTTC.

V and J are TRBV7-2 and TRBJ2-4; D is possibly TRBD1 (6 bases). This CDR3 contains 18 residues. Germline V lookup: CDR1 SGHTA, CDR2 FQGNSA. Between the trimmed V and J ends, which lost 4 bases and 1 base, there was a span of 20 bases. This CDR3 reads CASSSHTQGHVAKNIQYF. The CDR3 DNA follows: TGTGCCAGCAGCTCGCACACCCAGGGACATGTGGCCAAAAACATTCAGTACTTC. Complete variable domain (other parts from reference TRBV7-2 and TRBJ2-4): GAGVSQSPSNKVTEKGKDVELRCDPISGHTALYWYRQSLGQGLEFLIYFQGNSAPDKSGLPSDRFSAERTGGSVSTLTIQRTQQEDSAVYLCASSSHTQGHVAKNIQYFGAGTRLSVL.

V and J are TRBV19 and TRBJ2-2; D remains ambiguous. V lost 6 bases to trimming and J lost 0 bases, with 8 bases between them. Looked up from germline, CDR1 is LNHDA and CDR2 is SQIVND (reference sequence). The CDR3 spans 14 residues. DNA for the CDR3: TGTGCCAGTAGGAGCCAGCCGAACACCGGGGAGCTGTTTTTT. This translates into CASRSQPNTGELFF.

The chain is built from TRBV5-1 and TRBJ2-7; D is tentatively TRBD1 or TRBD2 (5 bases each). V lost 0 bases to trimming and J lost 0 bases, with 13 bases between them. Germline values: CDR1 SGHRS, CDR2 YFSETQ. The CDR3 is 16 amino acids. CDR3 nucleotides: TGCGCCAGCAGCTTGGGTCAGGGAGTTGGCTCCTACGAGCAGTACTTC. It encodes CASSLGQGVGSYEQYF.

The rearrangement links TRBV10-3 to TRBJ1-2; 7 bases line up with TRBD1. Germline trimming cut 5 bases from V and 4 bases from J; bases unmatched to any gene: 7. The germline CDR1 and CDR2 sequences are ENHRY and SYGVKD. This CDR3 is 14 amino acids long. The CDR3 nucleotides are TGTGCCATCAGTCCAGGGGGGGGGACCTATGGCTACACCTTC. Protein sequence: CAISPGGGTYGYTF.

This clone has a handful of counts. The V gene is TRBV6-5, the J gene TRBJ1-1, with D possibly matching TRBD1 (5 bases). V lost 8 bases, J lost 0 bases, and 13 bases lay in between. CDR3 length: 14 residues. Looked up from germline, CDR1 is MNHEY and CDR2 is SVGAGI. This CDR3 reads CASRQLYMNTEAFF. CDR3 sequence (DNA): TGTGCCAGCCGACAGCTTTACATGAACACTGAAGCTTTCTTT.

The J gene is TRBJ1-1, the V gene TRBV28; 7 nucleotides align to TRBD1. The V gene's germline CDR1 is MDHEN and CDR2 SYDVKM. This CDR3 has 15 residues. J was trimmed by 1 base and V by 6 bases; bases with no gene match: 8. In nucleotides, the CDR3 is TGTGCCAGCAGGATACAGGGGCGGCCGAACACTGAAGCTTTCTTT. Amino acids: CASRIQGRPNTEAFF.

As for this clone: Other nucleotide sequences from this sample produce the same CDR3. The chain couples TRBV29-1 to TRBJ2-7; D is possibly TRBD1 (6 bases). The V and J ends lost 4 bases and 5 bases respectively, with 15 bases between them. Looked up from germline, CDR1 is SQVTM and CDR2 is ANQGSEA. There are 13 residues in the CDR3. CDR3 sequence reads: CSVALLGANEQYF. CDR3 nucleotide sequence: TGCAGCGTTGCCCTCTTGGGGGCGAACGAGCAGTACTTC.

The chain carries TRBV19 and TRBJ1-2; D is perhaps TRBD1 (5 bases). Per germline, CDR1 LNHDA and CDR2 SQIVND (reference sequence). V was clipped by 1 base and J by 4 bases, with 13 bases between them. The CDR3 runs to 15 residues. As DNA, the CDR3 is TGTGCCAGTAGTATAGGAAATGAGGGGAGCTATGGCTACACCTTC. Translating gives CASSIGNEGSYGYTF.

The chain carries TRBV5-1 and TRBJ1-2; D remains ambiguous. Trimming stripped 4 bases from V and 7 bases from J, with 20 bases between. Germline lookup yields CDR1 SGHRS and CDR2 YFSETQ. The CDR3 loop spans 15 amino acids. The CDR3 protein is CASSLNSIGLGGYTF. CDR3 nucleotides: TGCGCCAGCAGCCTTAATTCTATAGGATTGGGTGGCTACACCTTC.

The V gene is TRBV29-1, the J gene TRBJ2-7; 8 bases line up with TRBD1. The CDR3 loop spans 12 amino acids. V lost 5 bases and J lost 6; bases outside the gene matches: 6. Germline V gene sequence: CDR1 SQVTM, CDR2 ANQGSEA. CDR3 protein: CSVRTGTGEQYF. Written as DNA, the CDR3 is TGCAGCGTTCGGACAGGGACTGGCGAGCAGTACTTC.

The J gene is TRBJ2-2, the V gene TRBV9, with D perhaps matching TRBD1 (6 bases). This CDR3 is 14 amino acids long. The V end was cut by 8 bases, the J end by 0 bases, with 11 bases between. CDR1 is SGDLS and CDR2 is YYNGEE in the germline V gene. The CDR3: CASAGQTNTGELFF. The CDR3 DNA follows: TGTGCCAGTGCAGGACAGACGAACACCGGGGAGCTGTTTTTT.

This clone was picked up a small number of times. The sample contains more than one DNA sequence encoding this CDR3. This CDR3 is CASREGRNTEAFF. CDR3 sequence (DNA): TGTGCCAGCAGAGAGGGGAGGAACACTGAAGCTTTCTTT. The chain carries TRBV6-1 and TRBJ1-1, with D tentatively TRBD1 (5 bases). CDR1 and CDR2 (germline): MNHNS, SASEGT. The V end lost 6 bases, the J end lost 1 base, and 9 bases lay between the germline ends. There are 13 residues in the CDR3.

The chain couples TRBV7-2 to TRBJ2-1, with D perhaps matching TRBD1 or TRBD2 (5 bases each). The CDR3 loop spans 15 amino acids. CDR1 and CDR2 (germline): SGHTA, FQGNSA. V dropped 3 bases and J dropped 4 bases, with 13 bases sitting between them. This CDR3 is CASSFGTQAYNEQFF. In nucleotides, the CDR3 is TGTGCCAGCAGCTTCGGGACCCAGGCTTACAATGAGCAGTTCTTC.

This chain joins TRBV30 and TRBJ1-4; D might be TRBD1 (5 bases). The V gene lost 0 bases and the J gene lost 3 bases, with 14 bases spanning the gap. This CDR3 is built from 16 residues. CDR1 is GTSNPN, CDR2 SVGIG, per germline (reference sequence). The CDR3 region has the DNA TGTGCCTGGAGTGTTGGTTGGGTGGGGGCTAATGAAAAACTGTTTTTT. Its translation: CAWSVGWVGANEKLFF. The variable domain in full, with the rest retrieved from reference TRBV30 and TRBJ1-4, is SQTIHQWPATLVQPVGSPLSLECTVEGTSNPNLYWYRQAAGRGLQLLFYSVGIGQISSEVPQNLSASRPQDRQFILSSKKLLLSDSGFYLCAWSVGWVGANEKLFFGSGTQLSVL.

This sequence joins TRBV6-6 and TRBJ1-1, with D tentatively TRBD1 (5 bases). CDR1 MNHNY and CDR2 SVGAGI come from the germline V gene (reference sequence). The ends were cut back, 2 bases at V and 6 bases at J, with 10 bases in the middle. CDR3 size: 13 residues. CDR3 region: CASSYRGNAEAFF. CDR3 nucleotide sequence: TGTGCCAGCAGTTACCGGGGCAACGCTGAAGCTTTCTTT.

The chain carries TRBV19 and TRBJ2-6; 7 bases fit TRBD2. The junction had 9 bases not matched to a gene; V was cut back by 1 base and J by 0 bases. Germline CDR1 is LNHDA and CDR2 is SQIVND (reference sequence). The CDR3 runs 19 residues. CDR3 nucleotides: TGTGCCAGTAGTATAGGTCTTCTGGCGGGGGTCTCTGGGGCCAACGTCCTGACTTTC. This gives the protein CASSIGLLAGVSGANVLTF.

V gene TRBV30 combines with J gene TRBJ2-3, with 11 bases aligning to TRBD2. The CDR3 length is 15 residues. The V segment lost 1 base and the J segment 2 bases; nucleotides outside the gene matches: 2. Germline values: CDR1 GTSNPN, CDR2 SVGIG (reference sequence). In DNA form, the CDR3 reads TGTGCCTGGAGTGGGACTAGCGGGCTCACAGATACGCAGTATTTT. It yields the protein CAWSGTSGLTDTQYF.

This clone appeared once. The rearrangement joins TRBV2 to TRBJ2-1; TRBD2 aligns across 8 bases. There are 14 residues in the CDR3. Germline CDR1 is SNHLY and CDR2 is FYNNEI. Losses at the gene ends were 6 bases for V and 9 bases for J; bases not matched to a gene: 10. Written as DNA, the CDR3 is TGTGCCAGCAGCGGGGGGGCCACCCCCAGTGAGCAGTTCTTC. Translating it yields CASSGGATPSEQFF.

The rearrangement links TRBV27 to TRBJ2-1; possible D gene TRBD2, 5 bases. The germline V and J ends were trimmed by 5 bases and 12 bases, with 17 bases remaining between them. The CDR3 spans 13 residues. Germline-derived CDR1 and CDR2 are MNHEY and SMNVEV (reference sequence). CDR3 bases: TGTGCCAGCAGTAATACTTTAGCGAGGATGCAGTTCTTC. It specifies CASSNTLARMQFF.